This TCR beta chain stems from a study of CD8 T cells in ankylosing spondylitis. This clonotype was detected many times. Antigen unknown. Study observations and caveats: Those disease-linked clones were CD8+; they were also relatively rare in peripheral blood. Significantly higher representation of disease-linked clones was reported for matched ankylosing spondylitis synovial fluid. Ankylosing spondylitis blood appeared to be characterized by a TCR beta motif of under ten highly homologous variants.

CDR3 length: 13 amino acids. V lost 7 bases and J lost 1; bases outside the gene matches: 4. Germline V lookup: CDR1 SQVTM, CDR2 ANQGSEA. TCRdb passed the 5' RACE reads through MiXCR, listing each CDR3 protein once. The sample holds approximately 520,000 distinct CDR3 sequences, approximately 5% seen once. Material: blood, either unsorted or a sorted T cell fraction (not recorded which). The receptor comes from a male donor with ankylosing spondylitis. V usage is TRBV29-1 and J usage is TRBJ2-5, with 9 bases identical to TRBD1. CDR3 coding DNA: TGCAGCGCATCGGACAGGGGCCAAGAGACCCAGTACTTC. Protein sequence: CSASDRGQETQYF.